This T cell receptor beta chain was sequenced during a study of vaccination effects on CD4 cells after COVID-19. Study background: All study participants received two doses of BNT162b2 or mRNA-1273 vaccine. The study's findings and limits: A shortage of convalescent patients and an absence of early post-infection timepoints characterized the study.

About this clone itself: Its antigen is still unknown.

The CDR3 covers 11 residues. Trimming removed 6 bases at V and 5 bases at J, with 7 bases between. From germline, CDR1 is KGHSH and CDR2 LQKENI. Before sequencing took place, the ViraFEST assay used viral peptide pools to expand antigen-specific CD4+ T cells. Cultured cells yielded isolated CD4+ T cells after nine to ten days. Nucleocapsid antibodies stayed negative before and after vaccination, showing no earlier SARS-CoV-2 infection. After about 2 million PBMC were placed in each well, they were cultured with around 10 IU/ml IL-2 and roughly 10 ug/ml peptides. In the cultures, half the medium was exchanged for IL-2 medium on days 3 and 7. Clones were sequenced by immunoSEQ multiplex PCR, and TCRdb holds only the in-frame ones, with some missing. The sample includes over 25,000 clones, around 70% of them seen just once.

The sequence was collected from a human donor who received a COVID-19 vaccine. V is TRBV18 and J is TRBJ2-5; D unresolved. Source: CD4+ T cells from PBMCs cultured with SARS-CoV-2 spike peptides, taken before COVID-19 vaccination. The CDR3 DNA is TGTGCCAGCTCCAAACAGGAGACCCAGTACTTC. It specifies CASSKQETQYF.